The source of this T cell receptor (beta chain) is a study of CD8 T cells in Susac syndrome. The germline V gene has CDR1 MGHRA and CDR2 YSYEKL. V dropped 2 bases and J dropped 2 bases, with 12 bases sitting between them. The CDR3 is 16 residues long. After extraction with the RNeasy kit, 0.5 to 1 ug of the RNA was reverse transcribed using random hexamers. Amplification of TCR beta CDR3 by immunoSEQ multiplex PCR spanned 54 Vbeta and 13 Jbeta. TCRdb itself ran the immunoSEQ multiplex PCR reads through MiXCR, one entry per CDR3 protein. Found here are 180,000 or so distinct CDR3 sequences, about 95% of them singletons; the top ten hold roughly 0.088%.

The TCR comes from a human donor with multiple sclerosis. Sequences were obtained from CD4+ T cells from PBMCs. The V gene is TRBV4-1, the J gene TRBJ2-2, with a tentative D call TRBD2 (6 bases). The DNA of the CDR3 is TGCGCCAGCAGCCAACTGGGACTGTCAAACACCGGGGAGCTGTTTTTT. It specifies CASSQLGLSNTGELFF.